These 16 T cell receptor beta chains came from one sample sequenced in a study of response to subunit inactivated influenza vaccine. TCRdb redid the calling of the RT-PCR reads with MiXCR, one entry per CDR3 protein. Of 800,000 or so distinct CDR3 sequences listed, 21% were seen once; the top ten hold roughly a tenth. The sample here was PBMCs from blood, taken 4 to 6 days after vaccination. These receptors were collected from a man in his fifties who received an inactivated influenza vaccine.

The chain is built from TRBV20-1 and TRBJ1-5, with 8 nucleotides matching TRBD1. Germline V gene lookup returns CDR1 DFQATT and CDR2 SNEGSKA (reference sequence). The CDR3 has 14 amino acids. V lost 3 bases to trimming and J lost 8 bases; unmatched junction nucleotides: 9. The CDR3 DNA follows: TGCAGTGCTAGGAACGACAGGGGAGTGGAGCCCCAGCATTTT. Residues: CSARNDRGVEPQHF.

This clonotype has a handful of counts. The genes are TRBV20-1 and TRBJ1-4, with 9 bases identical to TRBD1. CDR3 size: 14 residues. Germline trimming cut 3 bases from V and 5 bases from J; bases unmatched to any gene: 4. Germline-derived CDR1 and CDR2 are DFQATT and SNEGSKA (reference sequence). The CDR3 here is CSASLTGGNEKLFF. The CDR3 nucleotides are TGCAGTGCTAGCCTAACAGGGGGCAATGAAAAACTGTTTTTT.

The CDR3 DNA is TGTGCCAGCAGGAAAAGGGGGCACACCTACAATGAGCAGTTCTTC. Protein product: CASRKRGHTYNEQFF. The gene calls are TRBV3-1 and TRBJ2-1; 7 bases are a match to TRBD1. V shed 6 bases, J shed 2 bases, and the junction held 7 bases outside the gene matches. CDR1 and CDR2 (germline): LGHDT, YNNKEL (reference sequence). There are 15 residues in the CDR3.

The chain couples TRBV6-2 or TRBV6-3 to TRBJ2-5; D is perhaps TRBD1 (6 bases). V lost 7 bases and J lost 4, with 13 bases in between. Germline V gene sequence: CDR1 MNHEY, CDR2 SVGEGT. This CDR3 has 13 amino acids. CDR3 bases: TGTGCCAGCACCCCAGAGGGGGTAGAGACCCAGTACTTC. It is translated as CASTPEGVETQYF.

This clonotype was observed a few times. The genes are TRBV19 and TRBJ1-1, with D unresolved. The germline V gene has CDR1 LNHDA and CDR2 SQIVND (reference sequence). CDR3 length: 13 amino acids. Trimming stripped 0 bases from V and 4 bases from J, with 6 bases between. The CDR3 bases are TGTGCCAGTAGTATAGATCCATCCACTGAAGCTTTCTTT. Translation: CASSIDPSTEAFF.

This clonotype appeared a few times. This chain connects TRBV12-3 or TRBV12-4 to TRBJ2-5; 7 bases agree with TRBD2. The CDR3 is 14 residues long. V lost 6 bases and J lost 5; bases outside the gene matches: 9. The CDR3 DNA reads TGTGCCAGCAGCATCGAGCGGGGCCGGGAGACCCAGTACTTC. Translated, it gives CASSIERGRETQYF.

This clonotype was seen only a few times. V gene TRBV7-2 combines with J gene TRBJ2-3; either TRBD1 or TRBD2 may supply D (5 bases each). In germline, CDR1 is SGHTA, CDR2 FQGNSA. The CDR3 is 16 amino acids. Trimming left V 4 bases short and J 6 bases short, with 20 bases between. CDR3: CASSSEPGLGVDTQYF. CDR3 nucleotide sequence: TGTGCCAGCAGCTCAGAACCGGGCTTGGGGGTGGATACGCAGTATTTT.

This clonotype was seen a single time. The rearrangement uses TRBV6-5 and TRBJ2-7, with 8 bases that match TRBD2. J lost 6 bases, V lost 0 bases, and 1 base had no gene match. Germline CDR1 and CDR2: MNHEY and SVGAGI. This CDR3 has 13 residues. CDR3 sequence: CASSYSGTSEQYF. As DNA, the CDR3 is TGTGCCAGCAGTTACTCAGGGACTAGCGAGCAGTACTTC.

This clonotype showed up many times. The chain uses TRBV5-6 and TRBJ1-4, with a weak D call TRBD1 (5 bases). The CDR3 has 18 amino acids. V lost 3 bases to trimming and J lost 3 bases, with 21 bases between them. Germline V CDR1 and CDR2: SGHDT, YYEEEE. Here the CDR3 reads CASSSLPRQRRSNEKLFF. The CDR3 DNA follows: TGTGCCAGCAGCTCTTTACCCAGACAGCGCCGATCTAATGAAAAACTGTTTTTT.

Only a few counts were recorded for this clonotype. The rearrangement links TRBV7-2 to TRBJ2-3; D ambiguous. V lost 3 bases and J lost 4, with 14 bases in between. The CDR3 extends over 15 amino acids. CDR1 and CDR2 (germline): SGHTA, FQGNSA. CDR3 loop: CASSFHLRRPDTQYF. Written as DNA, the CDR3 is TGTGCCAGCAGCTTCCACCTCAGGCGGCCAGATACGCAGTATTTT.

This clonotype was observed a few times. The genes are TRBV3-1 and TRBJ1-4; 10 bases match TRBD1. The CDR3 length is 15 residues. Germline loops: CDR1 LGHDT, CDR2 YNNKEL (reference sequence). Losses at the gene ends were 2 bases for V and 4 bases for J; bases not matched to a gene: 1. The CDR3 DNA sequence: TGTGCCAGCAGCCAACGGACAGGGGGTAATGAAAAACTGTTTTTT. Amino acid sequence: CASSQRTGGNEKLFF.

This clonotype showed up just once. V and J are TRBV4-3 and TRBJ2-5; the match to TRBD1 covers 10 bases. Germline CDR1 is LGHNA and CDR2 is YSLEER. The CDR3 is made up of 14 amino acids. V dropped 3 bases and J dropped 5; count of bases not matched to a gene: 3. The CDR3 here is CASSQTGGAETQYF. CDR3 nucleotides: TGCGCCAGCAGCCAGACAGGGGGCGCGGAGACCCAGTACTTC.

The J gene is TRBJ2-1, the V gene TRBV30; D unclear. CDR1 and CDR2 from the germline V gene are GTSNPN and SVGIG (reference sequence). The CDR3 length is 11 residues. V was shortened by 4 bases and J by 4 bases, with 5 bases between the two germline ends. DNA of the CDR3: TGTGCCTGGAACAGTTACAATGAGCAGTTCTTC. Residues: CAWNSYNEQFF.

This chain uses TRBV7-9 with TRBJ2-1, with 10 nucleotides matching TRBD2. The CDR3 contains 17 residues. The ends lost 6 bases at V and 6 bases at J; junction bases unmatched: 14. The germline V gene has CDR1 SEHNR and CDR2 FQNEAQ (reference sequence). This chain's CDR3 is CASRLTSGIKFVNEQFF. The DNA of the CDR3 is TGTGCCAGCAGACTCACTAGCGGGATTAAATTTGTCAATGAGCAGTTCTTC.

This clonotype came up many times. V gene TRBV12-3 or TRBV12-4 combines with J gene TRBJ1-1; TRBD1 matches 8 bases. The CDR3 extends over 15 amino acids. V lost 3 bases, J lost 10 bases, and 13 bases stayed unmatched. The CDR3 loop is CASSFSHRGVKGAFF. Written as DNA, the CDR3 is TGTGCCAGCAGTTTTTCGCACAGGGGGGTAAAAGGAGCTTTCTTT.

The genes are TRBV11-2 and TRBJ1-1; 7 nucleotides align to TRBD1. Trimming took 2 bases from V and 12 from J; bases not matched to a gene: 12. The germline gives CDR1 SGHAT, CDR2 FQNNGV. This CDR3 is built from 14 residues. In DNA form, the CDR3 reads TGTGCCAGCAGCTTACTCGAGACAGGGTTGGAAACTTTCTTT. This encodes CASSLLETGLETFF.